Sequencing of this T cell receptor (beta chain) was carried out in a study of blood T cells in healthy people across ages. A J-beta primer mix and a sample-barcoded 5' primer were used in a second PCR of about 7 to 11 cycles. MiXCR, applied by TCRdb to the 5' RACE reads, yields one record per CDR3 protein. Of some 1.7 million distinct CDR3 sequences in the sample, over 25% were seen once. Trimming cost V 4 bases and J 6 bases; bases outside gene matches: 9. Germline V gives CDR1 SQVTM, CDR2 ANQGSEA. The CDR3 consists of 14 residues. Sequencing was performed on blood. The TCR comes from a woman aged 25 to 39 in good health. The chain combines TRBV29-1 with TRBJ1-5, with 7 bases aligning to TRBD1. This CDR3 is CSVGQGGAAQPQHF. CDR3 coding DNA: TGCAGCGTTGGCCAGGGGGGGGCTGCTCAGCCCCAGCATTTT.